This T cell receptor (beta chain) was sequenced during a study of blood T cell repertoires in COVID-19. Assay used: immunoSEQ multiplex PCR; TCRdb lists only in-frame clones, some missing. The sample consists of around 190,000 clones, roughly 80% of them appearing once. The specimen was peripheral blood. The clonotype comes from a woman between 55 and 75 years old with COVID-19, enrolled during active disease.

The CDR3 sequence is CASSQGQGPTGELFF. The CDR3 region has the DNA TGTGCCAGCAGCCAAGGCCAGGGGCCCACCGGGGAGCTGTTTTTT. This rearrangement joins TRBV3-1 (or the pseudogene TRBV3-2) to TRBJ2-2; possibly TRBD1 for D (6 bases). The V and J ends lost 1 base and 4 bases respectively, with 10 bases between them. The CDR3 sequence is 15 residues long. Germline CDR1 reads LGHDT; CDR2 reads YNNKEL (reference sequence).